The 26 T cell receptor beta chains presented below share a single source sample, sequenced in a study of spatial heterogeneity in lung cancer. TCRdb reanalysed the 5' RACE reads using MiXCR and keeps one entry per CDR3 protein. The repertoire has about 86,000 distinct CDR3 sequences, 10% to 15% of them found once; the top ten carry 4.6%. Time point: sample taken at primary tumor resection. The sequenced material consisted of unsorted whole RNA from tumor, nontumor lung or frozen PBMC. This specimen was PBMCs, taken at surgery. The source of these receptors is a male donor with early-stage non-small cell lung cancer.

This clonotype was counted between two and nine times. This chain connects TRBV2 to TRBJ1-1, with TRBD1 as a possible D gene (6 bases). Per the germline V gene, CDR1 is SNHLY and CDR2 is FYNNEI. V lost 5 bases to trimming and J lost 0 bases, with 13 bases between them. The CDR3 totals 15 residues. CDR3 DNA sequence: TGTGCCAGCAGTCAGGACAGAACCATGAACACTGAAGCTTTCTTT. It specifies CASSQDRTMNTEAFF. The complete variable domain, with remaining parts taken from reference TRBV2 and TRBJ1-1, reads EPEVTQTPSHQVTQMGQEVILRCVPISNHLYFYWYRQILGQKVEFLVSFYNNEISEKSEIFDDQFSVERPDGSNFTLKIRSTKLEDSAMYFCASSQDRTMNTEAFFGQGTRLTVV.

This clonotype was seen only a few times. The rearrangement links TRBV5-1 to TRBJ2-1; TRBD2 matches at 7 bases. CDR1 and CDR2 (germline): SGHRS, YFSETQ. Trimming took 4 bases from V and 0 from J; bases not matched to a gene: 7. The CDR3 runs to 16 residues. CDR3 nucleotide sequence: TGCGCCAGCAGCCAAGACTTAGCGGGCTCCTACAATGAGCAGTTCTTC. It is translated as CASSQDLAGSYNEQFF.

The genes are TRBV4-2 and TRBJ1-2; weak D call: TRBD1 (5 bases). The CDR3 totals 16 residues. Germline CDR1 and CDR2: LGHNA and YNFKEQ. Trimming left V 6 bases short and J 3 bases short, with 20 bases between. The CDR3 loop is CASSPNTWGGDYGYTF. CDR3 sequence (DNA): TGTGCCAGCAGTCCCAATACATGGGGGGGAGACTATGGCTACACCTTC.

This clonotype was counted between two and nine times. This sequence joins TRBV29-1 and TRBJ1-2; D is uncertain. Germline V gene data show CDR1 as SQVTM and CDR2 as ANQGSEA. The CDR3 has 12 amino acids. Trimming shortened V by 2 bases and J by 8 bases, and 12 bases separated the two germline ends. Here the CDR3 reads CSVESQSMGYTF. CDR3 sequence (DNA): TGCAGCGTTGAAAGTCAGTCCATGGGCTACACCTTC.

There are a few counts of this clonotype. The gene calls are TRBV13 and TRBJ1-1; the D is unclear. CDR3 size: 14 residues. V was pared by 5 bases and J by 1 base, with 11 bases between. From germline, CDR1 is PRHDT and CDR2 FYEKMQ (reference sequence). CDR3 loop: CASSRLSGNTEAFF. CDR3 DNA: TGTGCCAGCAGCCGCCTTTCAGGGAACACTGAAGCTTTCTTT.

The chain has TRBV7-2 and TRBJ2-3, with TRBD2 matching 8 bases. The CDR3 runs to 18 residues. Germline lookup yields CDR1 SGHTA and CDR2 FQGNSA. V dropped 0 bases and J dropped 0; count of bases not matched to a gene: 8. The CDR3 sequence: CASSLAGLAGLSTDTQYF. CDR3 coding DNA: TGTGCCAGCAGCTTAGCGGGGCTAGCGGGCCTTAGCACAGATACGCAGTATTTT.

This clonotype has at least ten counts. This chain joins TRBV3-1 and TRBJ2-1; TRBD2 aligns across 10 bases. Germline-derived CDR1 and CDR2 are LGHDT and YNNKEL (reference sequence). V was pared by 4 bases and J by 7 bases, with 7 bases of the junction left unmatched. CDR3 length: 15 amino acids. Here the CDR3 DNA reads TGTGCCAGCAGCCCTTCTAGCGGGAGAGGGAATGAGCAGTTCTTC. Translated, it gives CASSPSSGRGNEQFF.

This clonotype has more than one count but fewer than ten. V and J are TRBV4-1 and TRBJ2-6; weak D call: TRBD1 (5 bases). Trimming took 3 bases from V and 1 from J, leaving 16 bases between them. The CDR3 covers 18 residues. Germline V gene sequence: CDR1 MGHRA, CDR2 YSYEKL. This chain's CDR3 is CASSQAGSQGSGANVLTF. The DNA of the CDR3 is TGCGCCAGCAGCCAGGCCGGGTCCCAGGGATCTGGGGCCAACGTCCTGACTTTC.

The CDR3 DNA follows: TGTGCCAGCAGCGCGGGACTAGCGGGATTCACAGATACGCAGTATTTT. As protein: CASSAGLAGFTDTQYF. The genes are TRBV7-2 and TRBJ2-3, with 13 nucleotides matching TRBD2. Per the germline V gene, CDR1 is SGHTA and CDR2 is FQGNSA. V gave up 5 bases and J gave up 2 bases; unmatched junction bases: 4. The CDR3 contains 16 residues.

This clonotype was counted a few times. The chain recombines TRBV5-1 with TRBJ2-3; 8 nucleotides agree with TRBD1. CDR1 is SGHRS and CDR2 is YFSETQ in the germline V gene. This CDR3 comprises 16 residues. Trimming at V came to 2 bases and at J to 0 bases, leaving 5 bases not matched to a gene. This chain's CDR3 is CASSFARTGSTDTQYF. DNA of the CDR3: TGCGCCAGCAGCTTCGCGAGGACAGGGAGCACAGATACGCAGTATTTT.

The chain carries TRBV24-1 and TRBJ1-4, with D unresolved. The CDR3 has 14 amino acids. Germline V gene lookup returns CDR1 KGHDR and CDR2 SFDVKD. V shed 2 bases and J shed 6 bases, with 9 bases lying between them. The chain's CDR3 is CATSDWVLDEKLFF. The CDR3 DNA follows: TGTGCCACCAGTGATTGGGTCCTTGATGAAAAACTGTTTTTT.

This clonotype was counted only a few times. This chain connects TRBV6-6 to TRBJ2-1; 7 bases match TRBD2. The CDR3 is 12 amino acids. V was clipped by 6 bases and J by 4 bases; unmatched bases: 0. Germline lookup yields CDR1 MNHNY and CDR2 SVGAGI (reference sequence). Here the CDR3 reads CASRAGYNEQFF. For the CDR3, the DNA is TGTGCCAGCAGAGCGGGGTACAATGAGCAGTTCTTC.

This clonotype was seen ten or more times. The gene calls are TRBV7-2 and TRBJ1-1; TRBD1 aligns across 9 bases. The CDR3 length is 15 residues. Per the germline V gene, CDR1 is SGHTA and CDR2 is FQGNSA. J gave up 1 base and V 5 bases, and 5 bases lay outside the gene matches. The CDR3: CASSPRTGANTEAFF. Here the CDR3 DNA reads TGTGCCAGCAGCCCCCGGACAGGGGCGAACACTGAAGCTTTCTTT. Combining the CDR3 with reference TRBV7-2 and TRBJ1-1 gives the whole variable domain GAGVSQSPSNKVTEKGKDVELRCDPISGHTALYWYRQSLGQGLEFLIYFQGNSAPDKSGLPSDRFSAERTGGSVSTLTIQRTQQEDSAVYLCASSPRTGANTEAFFGQGTRLTVV.

The CDR3 is CASSGGTGGPYEQYF. The DNA for the CDR3 is TGCGCCAGCAGCGGTGGGACAGGGGGCCCCTACGAGCAGTACTTC. The gene calls are TRBV5-1 and TRBJ2-7, with TRBD1 identical over 12 bases. Germline V gene lookup returns CDR1 SGHRS and CDR2 YFSETQ. The CDR3 has 15 residues. V dropped 4 bases and J dropped 2; count of bases not matched to a gene: 4.

The chain combines TRBV5-4 with TRBJ2-6, with 7 bases lining up with TRBD2. Germline values: CDR1 SGHNT, CDR2 YYREEE (reference sequence). J was trimmed by 4 bases and V by 4 bases; bases with no gene match: 14. The CDR3 length is 18 residues. The CDR3 region has the DNA TGTGCCAGCAGCCGGGCGGGGGAGCAAAGTCCGGGGGCCAACGTCCTGACTTTC. Translation gives CASSRAGEQSPGANVLTF.

In its sample, this clonotype was seen a few times. The rearrangement links TRBV19 to TRBJ1-1; D uncertain. The CDR3 covers 14 residues. Germline CDR1 LNHDA, CDR2 SQIVND (reference sequence). Trimming removed 6 bases at V and 1 base at J, with 12 bases between. The CDR3 sequence is CASSTNTANTEAFF. The CDR3 DNA reads as TGTGCCAGTAGCACAAATACCGCGAACACTGAAGCTTTCTTT.

This clonotype occurred a few times. This chain links TRBV18 with TRBJ2-1; D is unclear. The CDR3 sequence is 15 residues long. Per germline, CDR1 KGHSH and CDR2 LQKENI. Trimming stripped 2 bases from V and 3 bases from J, with 11 bases between. This CDR3 is CASSPSGIYYNEQFF. In nucleotides, the CDR3 is TGTGCCAGCTCACCATCCGGAATCTACTACAATGAGCAGTTCTTC.

This clonotype has just a few counts. V gene TRBV20-1 combines with J gene TRBJ1-2; 7 bases fit TRBD1. This CDR3 region has 15 residues. V shed 6 bases and J 0 bases; nucleotides not matched to a gene: 10. CDR1 DFQATT and CDR2 SNEGSKA come from the germline V gene (reference sequence). The CDR3 nucleotides read TGCAGTGCCCAGGGGGAGGGACGGACTAACTATGGCTACACCTTC. Translation: CSAQGEGRTNYGYTF.

The genes are TRBV29-1 and TRBJ1-1, with TRBD1 identical over 10 bases. The CDR3 runs 14 residues. V shed 7 bases and J 6 bases; nucleotides not matched to a gene: 11. Germline V gives CDR1 SQVTM, CDR2 ANQGSEA. CDR3 sequence reads: CSATWTGGGSEAFF. The CDR3 DNA sequence: TGCAGCGCCACCTGGACAGGGGGGGGATCTGAAGCTTTCTTT.

The chain uses TRBV30 and TRBJ1-2; 11 bases are a match to TRBD1. With 2 bases clipped from V and 4 bases from J, the junction kept 6 bases outside the gene matches. Germline CDR1 GTSNPN, CDR2 SVGIG (reference sequence). This CDR3 is built from 15 residues. This CDR3 is CAWSFPGTGGYGYTF. The DNA of the CDR3 is TGTGCCTGGAGTTTTCCCGGGACAGGGGGCTATGGCTACACCTTC.

This clonotype has just a few counts. The gene calls are TRBV2 and TRBJ2-5; D is undetermined. This CDR3 spans 14 amino acids. V was trimmed by 2 bases and J by 4 bases, leaving 11 bases between them. CDR1 and CDR2 from the germline V gene are SNHLY and FYNNEI. CDR3 DNA: TGTGCCAGCAGTGAATGGGTGTTAGGAGAGACCCAGTACTTC. As protein: CASSEWVLGETQYF.

This clonotype was observed a handful of times. CDR3 DNA sequence: TGTGCCAGCAGCGGCGGCCCCTACGAGCAGTACTTC. It encodes CASSGGPYEQYF. The chain has TRBV6-2 or TRBV6-3 and TRBJ2-7; no definite D call. In germline, CDR1 is MNHEY, CDR2 SVGEGT. CDR3 length: 12 amino acids. V lost 6 bases and J lost 2, with 8 bases in between.

This clonotype was observed a few times. This chain connects TRBV29-1 to TRBJ1-1, with unresolved D. V lost 3 bases and J 8 bases, leaving 22 bases between the germline ends. This CDR3 region has 15 residues. Germline V lookup: CDR1 SQVTM, CDR2 ANQGSEA. CDR3 sequence: CSVEVLGHQLLEAFF. CDR3 sequence (DNA): TGCAGCGTTGAGGTCTTGGGTCACCAACTTCTGGAAGCTTTCTTT.

The V and J genes are TRBV19 and TRBJ2-5, with D perhaps matching TRBD1 (6 bases). V shed 4 bases and J shed 2 bases, with 8 bases lying between them. The V gene's germline CDR1 is LNHDA and CDR2 SQIVND (reference sequence). The CDR3 is 13 residues long. CDR3 in amino acids: CASSRDKQETQYF. CDR3 in DNA: TGTGCCAGTAGTAGGGACAAACAAGAGACCCAGTACTTC.

The V and J genes are TRBV28 and TRBJ2-7; no clear D gene. The CDR3 has 11 amino acids. From germline, CDR1 is MDHEN and CDR2 SYDVKM. V dropped 2 bases and J dropped 5 bases, with 4 bases sitting between them. CDR3 DNA: TGTGCCAGCAGTTTAGAAAACGAGCAGTACTTC. Protein product: CASSLENEQYF.

CDR3 amino acids: CSASLDTDTQYF. The DNA of the CDR3 is TGCAGTGCTAGCCTCGACACAGATACGCAGTATTTT. The rearrangement joins TRBV20-1 to TRBJ2-3; D unresolved. The CDR3 spans 12 residues. Per the germline V gene, CDR1 is DFQATT and CDR2 is SNEGSKA (reference sequence). V was trimmed by 3 bases and J by 2 bases, leaving 6 bases between them.